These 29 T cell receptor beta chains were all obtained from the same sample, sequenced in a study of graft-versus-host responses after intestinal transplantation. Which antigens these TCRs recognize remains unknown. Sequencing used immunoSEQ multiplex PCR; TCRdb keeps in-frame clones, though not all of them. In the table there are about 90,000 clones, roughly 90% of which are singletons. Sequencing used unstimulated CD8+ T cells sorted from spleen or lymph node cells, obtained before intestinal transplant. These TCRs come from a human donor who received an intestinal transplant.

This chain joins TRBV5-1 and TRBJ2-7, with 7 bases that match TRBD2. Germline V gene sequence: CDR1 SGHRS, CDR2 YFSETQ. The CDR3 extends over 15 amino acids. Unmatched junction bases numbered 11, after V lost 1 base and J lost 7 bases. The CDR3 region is CASSLPPSGEGEQYF. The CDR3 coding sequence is TGCGCCAGCAGCTTGCCCCCCAGCGGGGAGGGAGAGCAGTACTTC.

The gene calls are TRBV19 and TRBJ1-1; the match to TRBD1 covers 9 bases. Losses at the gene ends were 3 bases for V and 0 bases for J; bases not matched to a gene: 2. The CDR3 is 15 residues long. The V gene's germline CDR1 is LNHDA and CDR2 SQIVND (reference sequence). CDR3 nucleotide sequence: TGTGCCAGTAGTATGGGGACAGGGTTGAACACTGAAGCTTTCTTT. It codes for CASSMGTGLNTEAFF.

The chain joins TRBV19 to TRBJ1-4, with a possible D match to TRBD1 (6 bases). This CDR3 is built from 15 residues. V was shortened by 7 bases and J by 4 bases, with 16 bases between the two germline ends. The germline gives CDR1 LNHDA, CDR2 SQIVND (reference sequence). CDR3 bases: TGTGCCAGTAAACGAAAGAGGGGGAATAATGAAAAACTGTTTTTT. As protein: CASKRKRGNNEKLFF.

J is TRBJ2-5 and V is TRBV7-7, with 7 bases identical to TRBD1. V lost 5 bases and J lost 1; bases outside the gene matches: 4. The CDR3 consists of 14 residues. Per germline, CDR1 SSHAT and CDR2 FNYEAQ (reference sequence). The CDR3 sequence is CASSPRDSQETQYF. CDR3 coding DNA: TGTGCCAGCAGCCCTCGGGACAGCCAAGAGACCCAGTACTTC. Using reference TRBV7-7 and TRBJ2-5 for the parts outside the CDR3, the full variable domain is GAGVSQSPRYKVTKRGQDVTLRCDPISSHATLYWYQQALGQGPEFLTYFNYEAQPDKSGLPSDRFSAERPEGSISTLTIQRTEQRDSAMYRCASSPRDSQETQYFGPGTRLLVL.

The CDR3 bases are TGTGCCAGTAGTTCACAGGGAGTGGAGACCCAGTACTTC. As protein: CASSSQGVETQYF. The genes are TRBV19 and TRBJ2-5; weak D call: TRBD1 (6 bases). This CDR3 comprises 13 residues. Per germline, CDR1 LNHDA and CDR2 SQIVND (reference sequence). The V end was cut by 5 bases, the J end by 5 bases, with 12 bases between.

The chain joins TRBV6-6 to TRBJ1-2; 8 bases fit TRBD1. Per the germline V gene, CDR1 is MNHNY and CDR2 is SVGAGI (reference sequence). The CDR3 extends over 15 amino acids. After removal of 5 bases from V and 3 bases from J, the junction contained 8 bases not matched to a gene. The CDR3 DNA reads TGTGCCAGCAGTGGGGTGCCACAGGGGGACTATGGCTACACCTTC. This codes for CASSGVPQGDYGYTF.

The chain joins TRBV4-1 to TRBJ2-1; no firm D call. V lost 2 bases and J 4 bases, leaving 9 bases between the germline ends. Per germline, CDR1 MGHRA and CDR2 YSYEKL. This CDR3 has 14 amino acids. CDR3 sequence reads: CASSQSGLYNEQFF. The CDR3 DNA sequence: TGCGCCAGCAGCCAATCTGGCCTTTACAATGAGCAGTTCTTC.

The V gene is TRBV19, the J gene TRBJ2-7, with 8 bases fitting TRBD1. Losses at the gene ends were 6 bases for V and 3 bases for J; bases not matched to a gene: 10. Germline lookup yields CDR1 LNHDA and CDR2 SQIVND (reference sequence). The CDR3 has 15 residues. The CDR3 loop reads CASSPGQGVNYEQYF. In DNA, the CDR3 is TGTGCCAGTAGCCCAGGACAGGGAGTGAACTACGAGCAGTACTTC.

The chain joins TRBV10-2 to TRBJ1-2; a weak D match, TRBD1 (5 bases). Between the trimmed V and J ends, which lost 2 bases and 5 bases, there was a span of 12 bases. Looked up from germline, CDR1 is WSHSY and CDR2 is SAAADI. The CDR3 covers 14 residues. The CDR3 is CASSEGRDEYGYTF. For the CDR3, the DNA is TGCGCCAGCAGTGAGGGCAGGGATGAGTATGGCTACACCTTC.

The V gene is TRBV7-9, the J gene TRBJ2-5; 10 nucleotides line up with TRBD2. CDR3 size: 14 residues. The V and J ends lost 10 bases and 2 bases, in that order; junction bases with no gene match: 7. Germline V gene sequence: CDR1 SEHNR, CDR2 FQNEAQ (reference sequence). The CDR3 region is CATVTSGLQETQYF. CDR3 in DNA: TGTGCCACCGTGACTAGCGGGTTACAAGAGACCCAGTACTTC.

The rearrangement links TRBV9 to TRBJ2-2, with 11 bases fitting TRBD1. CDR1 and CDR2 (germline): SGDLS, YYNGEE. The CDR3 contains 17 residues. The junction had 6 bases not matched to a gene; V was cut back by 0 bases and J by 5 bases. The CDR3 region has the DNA TGTGCCAGCAGCGTAGCTACTGGACAGGGGGCGACCGGGGAGCTGTTTTTT. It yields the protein CASSVATGQGATGELFF.

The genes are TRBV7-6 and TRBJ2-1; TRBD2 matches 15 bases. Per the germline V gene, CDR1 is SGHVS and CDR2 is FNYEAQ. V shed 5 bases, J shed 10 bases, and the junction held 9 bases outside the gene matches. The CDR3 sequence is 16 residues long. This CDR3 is CASSPTRGLAGGEQFF. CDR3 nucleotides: TGTGCCAGCAGCCCCACGAGAGGACTAGCGGGAGGGGAGCAGTTCTTC.

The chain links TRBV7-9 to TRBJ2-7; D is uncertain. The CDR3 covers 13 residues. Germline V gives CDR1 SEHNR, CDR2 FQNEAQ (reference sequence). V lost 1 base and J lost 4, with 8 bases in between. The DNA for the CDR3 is TGTGCCAGCAGCTTAGATTCTATATACGAGCAGTACTTC. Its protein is CASSLDSIYEQYF.

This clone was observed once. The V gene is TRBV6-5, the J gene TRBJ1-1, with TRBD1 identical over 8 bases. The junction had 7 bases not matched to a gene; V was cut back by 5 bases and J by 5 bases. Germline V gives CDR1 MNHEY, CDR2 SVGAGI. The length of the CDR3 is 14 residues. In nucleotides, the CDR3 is TGTGCCAGCAGTCTACGGACAGGGTGGACTGAAGCTTTCTTT. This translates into CASSLRTGWTEAFF.

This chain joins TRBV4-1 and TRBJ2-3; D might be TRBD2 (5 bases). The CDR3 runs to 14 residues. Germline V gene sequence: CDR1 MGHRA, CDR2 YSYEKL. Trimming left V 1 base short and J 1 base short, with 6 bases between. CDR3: CASSQGSGTDTQYF. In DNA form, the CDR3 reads TGCGCCAGCAGCCAAGGTAGCGGCACAGATACGCAGTATTTT.

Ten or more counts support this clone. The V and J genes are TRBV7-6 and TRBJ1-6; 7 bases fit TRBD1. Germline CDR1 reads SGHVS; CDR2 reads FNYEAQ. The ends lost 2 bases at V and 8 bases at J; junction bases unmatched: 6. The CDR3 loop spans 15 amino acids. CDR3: CASSLRDSKDSPLHF. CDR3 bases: TGTGCCAGCAGCTTAAGGGACAGTAAAGATTCACCCCTCCACTTT.

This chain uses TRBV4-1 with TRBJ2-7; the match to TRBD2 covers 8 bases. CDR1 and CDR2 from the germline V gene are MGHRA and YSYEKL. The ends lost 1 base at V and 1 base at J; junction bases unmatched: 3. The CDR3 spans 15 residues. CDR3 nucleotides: TGCGCCAGCAGCCAAGTCCGCGGGGGGTCCTACGAGCAGTACTTC. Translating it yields CASSQVRGGSYEQYF.

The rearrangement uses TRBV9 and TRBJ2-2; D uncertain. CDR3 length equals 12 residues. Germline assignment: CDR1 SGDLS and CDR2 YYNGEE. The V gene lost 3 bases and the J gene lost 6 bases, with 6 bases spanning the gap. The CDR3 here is CASSAMAGELFF. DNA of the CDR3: TGTGCCAGCAGCGCTATGGCCGGGGAGCTGTTTTTT.

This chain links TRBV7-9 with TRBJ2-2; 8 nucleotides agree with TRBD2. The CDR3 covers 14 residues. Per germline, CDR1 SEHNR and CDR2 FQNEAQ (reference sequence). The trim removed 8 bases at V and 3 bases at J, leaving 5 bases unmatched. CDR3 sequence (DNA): TGTGCCAGCCACGAGCGGGAGTACACCGGGGAGCTGTTTTTT. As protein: CASHEREYTGELFF.

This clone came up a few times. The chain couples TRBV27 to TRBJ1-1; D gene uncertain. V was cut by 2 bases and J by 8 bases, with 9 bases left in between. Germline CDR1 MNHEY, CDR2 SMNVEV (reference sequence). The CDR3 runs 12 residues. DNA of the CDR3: TGTGCCAGCAGTTTAATTCACGGGGAAGCTTTCTTT. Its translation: CASSLIHGEAFF.

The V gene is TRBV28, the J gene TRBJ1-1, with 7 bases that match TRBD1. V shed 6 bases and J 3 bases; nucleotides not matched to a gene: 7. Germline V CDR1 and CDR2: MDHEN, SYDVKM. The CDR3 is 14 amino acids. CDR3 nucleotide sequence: TGTGCCAGCAGCCGACAGGGCTTGGACACTGAAGCTTTCTTT. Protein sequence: CASSRQGLDTEAFF.

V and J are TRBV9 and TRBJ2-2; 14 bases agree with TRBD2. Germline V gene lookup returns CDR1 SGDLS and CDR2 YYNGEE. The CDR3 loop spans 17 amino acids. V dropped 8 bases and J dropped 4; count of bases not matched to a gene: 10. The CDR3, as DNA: TGTGCCAGAAAGACTAGCGGGGGGGTGAGTGGCACCGGGGAGCTGTTTTTT. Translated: CARKTSGGVSGTGELFF.

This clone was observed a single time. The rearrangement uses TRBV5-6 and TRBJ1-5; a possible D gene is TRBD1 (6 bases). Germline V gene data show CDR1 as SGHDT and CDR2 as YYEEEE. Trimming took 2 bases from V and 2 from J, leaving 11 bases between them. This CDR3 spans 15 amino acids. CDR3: CASSFGAGGNQPQHF. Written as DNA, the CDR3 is TGTGCCAGCAGCTTCGGGGCAGGGGGCAATCAGCCCCAGCATTTT.

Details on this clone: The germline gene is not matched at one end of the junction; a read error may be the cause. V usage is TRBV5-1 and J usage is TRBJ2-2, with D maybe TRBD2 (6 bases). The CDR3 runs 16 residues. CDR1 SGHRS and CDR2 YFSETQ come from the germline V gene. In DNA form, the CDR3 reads TGCGCCAGCAGCTGGTGGGGGGATCCGCGCACCGGGGAGCCGTTTTTT. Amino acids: CASSWWGDPRTGEPFF.

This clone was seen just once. The CDR3 is CASSMALAGEIGTYEQYF. Written as DNA, the CDR3 is TGTGCCAGTAGTATGGCACTAGCGGGAGAAATAGGCACCTACGAGCAGTACTTC. The chain is built from TRBV19 and TRBJ2-7; TRBD2 aligns across 11 bases. The junction had 12 bases not matched to a gene; V was cut back by 3 bases and J by 2 bases. Germline CDR1 reads LNHDA; CDR2 reads SQIVND (reference sequence). The CDR3 spans 18 residues.

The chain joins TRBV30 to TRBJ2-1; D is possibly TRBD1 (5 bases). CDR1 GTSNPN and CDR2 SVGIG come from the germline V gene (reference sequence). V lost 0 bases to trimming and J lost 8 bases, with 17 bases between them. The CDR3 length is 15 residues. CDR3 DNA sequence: TGTGCCTGGAGTGTAGGTACGGGCCAAGGGGATGAGCAGTTCTTC. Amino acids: CAWSVGTGQGDEQFF.

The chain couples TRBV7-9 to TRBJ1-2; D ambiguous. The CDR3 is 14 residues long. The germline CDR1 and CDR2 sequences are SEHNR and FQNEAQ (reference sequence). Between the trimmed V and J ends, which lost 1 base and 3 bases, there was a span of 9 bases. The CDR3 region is CASSLGEAYYGYTF. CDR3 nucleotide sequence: TGTGCCAGCAGCTTAGGAGAAGCTTACTATGGCTACACCTTC.

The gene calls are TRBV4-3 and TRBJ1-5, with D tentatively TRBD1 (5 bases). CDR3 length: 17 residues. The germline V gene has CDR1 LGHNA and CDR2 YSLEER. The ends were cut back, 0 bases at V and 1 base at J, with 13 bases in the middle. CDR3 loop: CASSQDLSGGSNQPQHF. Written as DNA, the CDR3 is TGCGCCAGCAGCCAAGATCTATCGGGGGGGAGCAATCAGCCCCAGCATTTT.

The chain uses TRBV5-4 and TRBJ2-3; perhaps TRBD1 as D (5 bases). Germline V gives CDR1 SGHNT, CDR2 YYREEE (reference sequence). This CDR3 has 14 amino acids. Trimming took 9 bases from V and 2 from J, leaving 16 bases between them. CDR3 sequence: CATFDSQNTDTQYF. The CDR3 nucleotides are TGTGCCACCTTTGACAGCCAAAACACAGATACGCAGTATTTT.